One sample yielded the 11 T cell receptor beta chains listed below, sequenced in a study of Graves' ophthalmopathy and Graves' hyperthyroidism. Amplifying from RNA transcripts, the study obtained TCR beta CDR3 regions. HTBI primers were employed in first-round RT-PCR, then a second-round multiplex PCR followed. Each CDR3 protein gets one entry after TCRdb re-called the multiplex PCR reads with MiXCR. The sample consists of about 740,000 distinct CDR3 sequences, approximately 40% of them appearing once. Sequenced material: peripheral blood. Every receptor here comes from an adult man with Graves' ophthalmopathy.

To note about this clonotype: A much bigger clone sits one base away, suggesting this may be a read error. The chain carries TRBV10-3 and TRBJ1-4; TRBD1 matches at 10 bases. Trimming took 10 bases from V and 7 from J; bases not matched to a gene: 15. The CDR3 is 16 amino acids. The V gene's germline CDR1 is ENHRY and CDR2 SYGVKD. The DNA for the CDR3 is TGTGCCAGCAGGGGAGGGACAGGGGCCGCGGGTGAAAAACTGTTTTTT. Amino acid sequence: CASRGGTGAAGEKLFF.

The chain recombines TRBV7-8 with TRBJ1-2; D may be TRBD1 (5 bases). V was cut by 4 bases and J by 3 bases, with 9 bases left in between. The CDR3 has 13 amino acids. Germline values: CDR1 SGHVS, CDR2 FQNEAQ. Here the CDR3 DNA reads TGTGCCAGCAGCTCGGGACGGGACTATGGCTACACCTTC. It encodes CASSSGRDYGYTF.

The genes are TRBV20-1 and TRBJ2-7; D possibly corresponds to TRBD2 (5 bases). The CDR3 runs 16 residues. The germline gives CDR1 DFQATT, CDR2 SNEGSKA (reference sequence). Between the trimmed V and J ends, which lost 5 bases and 4 bases, there was a span of 24 bases. The CDR3 bases are TGCAGTGCTCCACCAACCCGGGCCGGGGAAGTATACGAGCAGTACTTC. This translates into CSAPPTRAGEVYEQYF.

The gene calls are TRBV7-9 and TRBJ2-7, with 7 bases that match TRBD2. Judging by the DNA end, TRBJ2-1 fits better; the J call may be wrong. The CDR3 is 13 amino acids. Germline V lookup: CDR1 SEHNR, CDR2 FQNEAQ (reference sequence). CDR3 nucleotides: TGTGCCAGCAGCTTAGGGACTAGCAATGAGCAGTTCTTC. It translates to CASSLGTSNEQFF.

This chain uses TRBV2 with TRBJ2-7; TRBD2 matches at 11 bases. The V segment lost 5 bases and the J segment 7 bases; nucleotides outside the gene matches: 10. CDR3 size: 15 residues. In germline, CDR1 is SNHLY, CDR2 FYNNEI. CDR3 DNA: TGTGCCAGCAGTCAGCCGGGACTAGCGGCCGCGGAGCAGTACTTC. This gives the protein CASSQPGLAAAEQYF.

Points on this clonotype: Relative to the germline gene, one junction end is altered; a read error may explain this. This chain links TRBV24-1 with TRBJ1-5; maybe TRBD1 (5 bases). This CDR3 has 15 residues. Germline V gene sequence: CDR1 KGHDR, CDR2 SFDVKD. CDR3 coding DNA: TGTGCCAGCAGTTCCGGGACGATTGGGTCTCAGCCCCAGCATTTT. It codes for CASSSGTIGSQPQHF.

The chain carries TRBV25-1 and TRBJ1-2, with D hard to call. Germline CDR1 is MGHDK and CDR2 is SYGVNS. With 7 bases removed from V and 2 bases from J, the gap between germline ends came to 8 bases. The CDR3 contains 12 residues. DNA of the CDR3: TGTGCCAGCACCGGGATAAACTATGGCTACACCTTC. Translation gives CASTGINYGYTF.

The chain employs TRBV7-9 and TRBJ2-2; the D gene is possibly TRBD1 (6 bases). Per germline, CDR1 SEHNR and CDR2 FQNEAQ (reference sequence). Trimming shortened V by 3 bases and J by 4 bases, and 12 bases separated the two germline ends. This CDR3 contains 15 residues. The CDR3 DNA reads as TGTGCCAGCAGCTTGTTTGTGACAGGCACCGGGGAGCTGTTTTTT. This codes for CASSLFVTGTGELFF.

The V call is TRBV4-2, the J call TRBJ2-7, with 9 bases that match TRBD2. Germline CDR1 is LGHNA and CDR2 is YNFKEQ. The CDR3 sequence is 16 residues long. V lost 1 base to trimming and J lost 1 base; unmatched junction nucleotides: 5. The CDR3 is CASSQGSGRPSYEQYF. DNA of the CDR3: TGTGCCAGCAGCCAAGGCAGCGGGAGGCCTTCCTACGAGCAGTACTTC.

This clonotype was counted only a few times. This chain joins TRBV25-1 and TRBJ2-2; D call uncertain. Germline V gene data show CDR1 as MGHDK and CDR2 as SYGVNS. The CDR3 spans 12 residues. V gave up 4 bases and J gave up 6 bases, with 6 bases separating them. CDR3 in DNA: TGTGCCAGCAGTGGAAATTCCGGGGAGCTGTTTTTT. Amino acid sequence: CASSGNSGELFF.

The rearrangement joins TRBV5-6 to TRBJ1-2; D is unresolved. V lost 3 bases, J lost 6 bases, and 15 bases lay in between. CDR3 length equals 14 residues. Germline CDR1 reads SGHDT; CDR2 reads YYEEEE. In DNA form, the CDR3 reads TGTGCCAGCAGCTCCGTGATAGACCAAGATGGCTACACCTTC. It specifies CASSSVIDQDGYTF.